The clone carrying this T cell receptor beta chain was observed many times. The antigen remains unidentified. Trimming cost V 3 bases and J 4 bases, with 11 bases left between them. Germline V lookup: CDR1 KGHDR, CDR2 SFDVKD. The CDR3 consists of 14 residues. This entry belongs to a study of regulatory T cells in long-lasting Graves disease. Study-wide background: Persistent Graves' disease meant over 5 years of antithyroid drugs with positive TSH receptor antibodies. Study-wide results and caveats: Favored usage of TRBV28, TRBJ1-2 and TRBJ2-5 was recorded in persistent disease. Analyses excluded thyroid tissue, covering peripheral blood alone.

Regarding time point: persistent/refractory GD, antithyroid drugs over 5 years with positive TRAb. RNA extracted from PBMCs served as the sequencing template. The patients were drawn from one endocrinology department in Xi'an, China. Sequencing libraries for TCR beta were prepared with iRepertoire HTBI primers and Arm-PCR of CDR3 regions. From the multiplex PCR reads, TCRdb called clonotypes with MiXCR, one entry per CDR3 protein. The sample shows some 420,000 distinct CDR3 sequences, 20% to 25% of them seen only once. Source: peripheral blood mononuclear cells (PBMCs), taken when the disease was refractory, from a patient treated with antithyroid drugs. The chain recombines TRBV24-1 with TRBJ1-2; TRBD1 might be the D (6 bases). This TCR was recovered from a female donor with Graves disease. CDR3 loop: CATSDRTETYGYTF. The CDR3 nucleotides are TGTGCCACCAGTGATAGGACAGAGACCTATGGCTACACCTTC.